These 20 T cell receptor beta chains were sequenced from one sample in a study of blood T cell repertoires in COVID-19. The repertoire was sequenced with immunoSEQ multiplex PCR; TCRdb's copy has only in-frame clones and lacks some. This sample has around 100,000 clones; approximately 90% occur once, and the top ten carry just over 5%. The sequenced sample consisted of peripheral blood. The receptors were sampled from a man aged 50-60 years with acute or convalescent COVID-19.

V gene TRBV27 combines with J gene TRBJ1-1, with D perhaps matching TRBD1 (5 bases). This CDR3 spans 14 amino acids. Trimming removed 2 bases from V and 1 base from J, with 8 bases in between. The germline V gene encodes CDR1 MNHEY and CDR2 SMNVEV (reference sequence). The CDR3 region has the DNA TGTGCCAGCAGTTTAGTAACAGGGAACACTGAAGCTTTCTTT. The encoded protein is CASSLVTGNTEAFF.

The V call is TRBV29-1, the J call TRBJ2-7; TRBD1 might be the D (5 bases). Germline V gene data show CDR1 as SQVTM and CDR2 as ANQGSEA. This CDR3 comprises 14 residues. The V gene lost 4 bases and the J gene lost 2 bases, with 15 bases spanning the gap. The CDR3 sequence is CSVARTGFPYEQYF. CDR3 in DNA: TGCAGCGTTGCCCGTACAGGTTTTCCCTACGAGCAGTACTTC.

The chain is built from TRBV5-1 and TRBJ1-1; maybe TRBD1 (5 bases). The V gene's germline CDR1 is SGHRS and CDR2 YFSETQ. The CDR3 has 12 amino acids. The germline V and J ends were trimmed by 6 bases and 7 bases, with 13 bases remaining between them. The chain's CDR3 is CASTRGAYEAFF. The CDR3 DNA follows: TGCGCCAGCACAAGGGGCGCGTATGAAGCTTTCTTT.

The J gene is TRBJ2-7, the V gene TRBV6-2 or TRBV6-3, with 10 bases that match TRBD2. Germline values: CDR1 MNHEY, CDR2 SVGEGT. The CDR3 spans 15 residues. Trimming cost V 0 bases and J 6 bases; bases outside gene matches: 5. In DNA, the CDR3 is TGTGCCAGCAGTTACTCGCTAGCGGGAGTGGGCGAGCAGTACTTC. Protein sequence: CASSYSLAGVGEQYF.

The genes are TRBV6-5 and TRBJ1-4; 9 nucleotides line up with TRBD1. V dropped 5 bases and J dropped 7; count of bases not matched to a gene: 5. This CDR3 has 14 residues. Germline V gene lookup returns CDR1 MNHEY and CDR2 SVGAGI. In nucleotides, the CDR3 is TGTGCCAGCAGTCGTGACAGGGGGACTGAAAAACTGTTTTTT. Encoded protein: CASSRDRGTEKLFF.

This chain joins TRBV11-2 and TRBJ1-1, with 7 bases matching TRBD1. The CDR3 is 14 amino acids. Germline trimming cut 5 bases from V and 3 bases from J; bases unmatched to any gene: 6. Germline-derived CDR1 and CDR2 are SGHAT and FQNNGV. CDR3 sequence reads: CASSRRTGDTEAFF. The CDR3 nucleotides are TGTGCCAGCAGCCGACGAACAGGGGACACTGAAGCTTTCTTT.

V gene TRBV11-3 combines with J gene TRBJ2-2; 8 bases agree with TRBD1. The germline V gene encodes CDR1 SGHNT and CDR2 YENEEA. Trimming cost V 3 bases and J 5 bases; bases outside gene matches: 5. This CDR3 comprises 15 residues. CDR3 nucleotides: TGTGCCAGCAGCTTCAGGACAGGGCTTACCGGGGAGCTGTTTTTT. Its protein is CASSFRTGLTGELFF.

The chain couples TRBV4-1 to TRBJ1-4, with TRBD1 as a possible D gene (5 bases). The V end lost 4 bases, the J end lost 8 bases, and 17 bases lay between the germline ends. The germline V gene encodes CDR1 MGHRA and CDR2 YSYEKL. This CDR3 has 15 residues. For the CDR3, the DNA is TGCGCCAGCAGCCGGGTACAGGTTTTGGGAGAAAAACTGTTTTTT. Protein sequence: CASSRVQVLGEKLFF.

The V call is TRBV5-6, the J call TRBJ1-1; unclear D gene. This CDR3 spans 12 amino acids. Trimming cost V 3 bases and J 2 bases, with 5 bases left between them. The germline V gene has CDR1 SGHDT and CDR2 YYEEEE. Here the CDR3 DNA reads TGTGCCAGCAGCTACGGTAACACTGAAGCTTTCTTT. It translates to CASSYGNTEAFF.

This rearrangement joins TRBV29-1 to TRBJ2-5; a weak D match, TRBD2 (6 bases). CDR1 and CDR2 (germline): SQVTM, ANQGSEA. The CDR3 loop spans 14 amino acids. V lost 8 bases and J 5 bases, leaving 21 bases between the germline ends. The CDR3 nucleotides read TGCAGCTTTGCGGAGGGGCCGCCCCCTGAGACCCAGTACTTC. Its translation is CSFAEGPPPETQYF.

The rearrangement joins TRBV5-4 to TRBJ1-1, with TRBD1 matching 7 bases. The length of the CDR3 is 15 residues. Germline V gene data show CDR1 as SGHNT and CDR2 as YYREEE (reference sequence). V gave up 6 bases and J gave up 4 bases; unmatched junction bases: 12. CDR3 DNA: TGTGCCAGCACACAGATGACAGGGCGGTCCACTGAAGCTTTCTTT. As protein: CASTQMTGRSTEAFF.

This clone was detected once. The CDR3 region has the DNA TGTGCCAGCAGTCACGGGCTAGCGGGTTCTCAAGAGACCCAGTACTTC. Translated: CASSHGLAGSQETQYF. The V and J genes are TRBV28 and TRBJ2-5; 8 nucleotides line up with TRBD2. The germline CDR1 and CDR2 sequences are MDHEN and SYDVKM. The CDR3 is 16 residues long. Losses at the gene ends were 5 bases for V and 2 bases for J; bases not matched to a gene: 10.

CDR3 nucleotides: TGTGCCTGGGGGGGGAACCTTGAAGAGACCCAGTACTTC. Protein sequence: CAWGGNLEETQYF. The gene calls are TRBV30 and TRBJ2-5, with D perhaps TRBD2 (6 bases). Trimming removed 5 bases from V and 3 bases from J, with 13 bases in between. This CDR3 comprises 13 residues. Germline V gene sequence: CDR1 GTSNPN, CDR2 SVGIG (reference sequence).

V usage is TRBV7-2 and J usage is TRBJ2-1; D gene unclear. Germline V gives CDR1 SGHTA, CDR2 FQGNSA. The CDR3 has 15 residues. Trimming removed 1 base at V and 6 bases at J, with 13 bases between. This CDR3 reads CASSLEKNPGNEQFF. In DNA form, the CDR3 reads TGTGCCAGCAGCTTAGAAAAAAACCCAGGCAATGAGCAGTTCTTC.

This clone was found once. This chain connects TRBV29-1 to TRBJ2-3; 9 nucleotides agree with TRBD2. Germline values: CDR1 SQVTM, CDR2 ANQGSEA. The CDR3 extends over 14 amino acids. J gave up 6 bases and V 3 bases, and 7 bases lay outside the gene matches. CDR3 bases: TGCAGCGTTGATTCTAGCGGGAAGTCGGATACGCAGTATTTT. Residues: CSVDSSGKSDTQYF.

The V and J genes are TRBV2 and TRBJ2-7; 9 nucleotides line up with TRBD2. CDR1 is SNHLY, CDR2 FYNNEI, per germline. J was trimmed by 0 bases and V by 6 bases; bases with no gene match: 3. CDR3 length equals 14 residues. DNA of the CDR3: TGTGCCAGCAGACTAGCGGGCTACTCCTACGAGCAGTACTTC. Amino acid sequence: CASRLAGYSYEQYF.

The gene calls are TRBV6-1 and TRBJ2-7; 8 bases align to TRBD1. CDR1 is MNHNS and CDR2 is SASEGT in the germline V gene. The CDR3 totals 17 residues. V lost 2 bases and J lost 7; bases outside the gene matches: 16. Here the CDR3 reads CASSEKTLDRVAGEQYF. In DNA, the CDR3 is TGTGCCAGCAGTGAAAAAACCCTGGACAGGGTCGCCGGGGAGCAGTACTTC.

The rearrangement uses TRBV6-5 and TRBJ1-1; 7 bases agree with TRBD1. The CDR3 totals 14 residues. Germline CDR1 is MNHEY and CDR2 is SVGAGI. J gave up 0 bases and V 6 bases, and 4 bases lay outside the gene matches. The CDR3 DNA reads TGTGCCAGCAGGGACAGGAGACTGAACACTGAAGCTTTCTTT. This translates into CASRDRRLNTEAFF.

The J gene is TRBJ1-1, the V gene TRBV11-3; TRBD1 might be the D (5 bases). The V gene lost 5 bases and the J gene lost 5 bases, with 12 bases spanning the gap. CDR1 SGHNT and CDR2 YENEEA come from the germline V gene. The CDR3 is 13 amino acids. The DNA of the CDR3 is TGTGCCAGCAGCGCGGGACGGCGGACTGAAGCTTTCTTT. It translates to CASSAGRRTEAFF. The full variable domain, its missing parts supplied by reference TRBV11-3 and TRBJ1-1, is EAGVVQSPRYKIIEKKQPVAFWCNPISGHNTLYWYLQNLGQGPELLIRYENEEAVDDSQLPKDRFSAERLKGVDSTLKIQPAELGDSAVYLCASSAGRRTEAFFGQGTRLTVV.

The CDR3 DNA follows: TGTGCCAGCAGAACCGGGACAGAAAACATTCAGTACTTC. Amino acid sequence: CASRTGTENIQYF. V gene TRBV6-1 combines with J gene TRBJ2-4, with 7 positions matching TRBD1. The V segment lost 6 bases and the J segment 5 bases; nucleotides outside the gene matches: 4. This CDR3 has 13 amino acids. The germline CDR1 and CDR2 sequences are MNHNS and SASEGT.